This T cell receptor beta chain was identified in a study of regulatory T cells in long-lasting Graves disease. Germline trimming cut 7 bases from V and 0 bases from J; bases unmatched to any gene: 4. The CDR3 consists of 14 residues. The germline V gene has CDR1 LGHDT and CDR2 YNNKEL (reference sequence). Time point here: newly diagnosed GD, antithyroid drugs for less than 3 months. RNA from PBMCs was the source of the TCR library. Peripheral blood, approximately 9 milliliters of it, was drawn into EDTA tubes. Arm-PCR with iRepertoire HTBI primers amplified the CDR3 regions for these TCR beta libraries. MiXCR was run by TCRdb on the multiplex PCR reads, yielding one entry per CDR3 protein. Of hundreds of thousands of distinct CDR3 sequences listed, roughly a sixth were seen once; the top ten hold 20% to 25%. These data were likewise used in another study, on T cells in Graves' hyperthyroidism and ophthalmopathy.

Material: peripheral blood mononuclear cells (PBMCs), obtained at new diagnosis, from a patient treated with antithyroid drugs. The sequence came from a middle-aged woman with Graves disease. V usage is TRBV3-1 and J usage is TRBJ1-1; 8 bases are shared with TRBD1. DNA for the CDR3: TGTGCCAGCATACAACAGGGGGTGAACACTGAAGCTTTCTTT. Protein sequence: CASIQQGVNTEAFF.